This TCR beta chain stems from a study of graft-versus-host responses after intestinal transplantation (dated by TCRdb to about 2021). Some background on the complete study: Recipients received multivisceral, liver-intestinal, or isolated intestinal transplants. Anti-thymocyte globulin induction was given to all recipients, followed by maintenance tacrolimus and steroids for approximately 3 years. After intestinal transplantation, graft-versus-host and host-versus-graft alloreactive T cell clones in the graft, circulation and bone marrow were tracked using bulk TCR-beta CDR3 sequencing. Alloreactive clones were identified by sequencing pre-transplant mixed lymphocyte reaction products and comparing these products with unstimulated pre-transplant donor and recipient T cells. Of the roughly 25 intestinal transplant recipients enrolled in the cohort, one of whom was a retransplant, 3 patients without pretransplant specimens were excluded. A peak of at least 4% donor T cells among recipient peripheral blood mononuclear cells was the definition used for donor T cell macrochimerism. Samples from three later patients were sequenced in-house on an Illumina MiSeq with MiXCR processing rather than by the commercial service. Here is what the overall study found, with its caveats: Early after transplant, declines in HvG clones were associated with peak levels of circulating GvH clones. GvH clones were detected in recipient bone marrow, and some of these GvH clones were observed earlier in ileal mucosa or blood, consistent with an intestinal mucosal origin. In patients with donor T cell macrochimerism, the allografts had high GvH to HvG T cell clonal ratios. The conclusions were limited by the relatively low number and heterogeneity of the intestinal transplant patients.

Libraries were built with the immunoSEQ multiplex PCR assay. For most patients, genomic DNA was isolated using the Qiagen DNeasy Blood and Tissue Kit and was shipped frozen to Adaptive Biotechnologies for TCR sequencing. For most patients, high-throughput TCR-beta CDR3 sequencing of genomic DNA was performed by Adaptive Biotechnologies. The original pipeline was this. TCR sequencing data for some 17 patients were retrieved from Adaptive's ImmunoSEQ software; a few other patients were processed with MiXCR and VDJtools. To correct CD4 versus CD8 sorting errors, sequences present in both subsets at a frequency ratio below 5:1 were removed. CDR3 nucleotide sequences shared by donor and recipient were removed because the origin of these sequences could not be assigned. At least 2-fold expansion over unstimulated cells and a minimum CFSE-low frequency of 0.002% (template counts) or 0.001% (read counts) were required for clones to be classified as alloreactive. A clone was considered mappable if detected in the sequenced pre-transplant spleen, lymph node, or MLR CFSE-low populations of the donor or recipient. Cumulative frequency of alloreactive clones was calculated as a percentage of all sequences weighted by copy number. TCRdb mirrors the immuneACCESS table, restricted to in-frame sequences. Some clones are absent from its copies; in checked studies, under half trace to an unresolved V gene, and the reason for the others is unknown. V, J and clone size were drawn from that table, and D and trimming were deduced from the DNA. For this sample there are roughly 110,000 clones; more than 80% appear just once. The ten biggest clones cover about 0.2% of the sample.

Spanning cysteine to phenylalanine, the CDR3 consists of 17 amino acids. CDR3 DNA only is kept here, 51 bases in frame from base 1. Based on the germline V gene (reference sequence), the CDR1 and CDR2 sequences are MNHEY and SMNVEV. V loses 7 bases at its end and J loses 0 bases; junction bases beyond the gene matches: 8. The time point label here, explained by the study, means: cells obtained before transplantation from donor or recipient. CD3+CD4+ and CD3+CD8+ populations were FACS-sorted from unstimulated pre-transplant donor and recipient cells taken from spleen or lymph nodes. As to this clone: Its antigen remains unidentified. It has no much larger one-base neighbor in the sample; base qualities were not kept.

This specimen was unstimulated CD4+ T cells sorted from spleen or lymph node cells, taken before transplant. The clonotype originates from a human donor who was the organ donor for an intestinal transplant. The chain is encoded by TRBV27 joined to TRBJ2-1; TRBD2 fits 11 bases in the junction. CDR3 reads: CASKLAGVPSSYNEQFF. The sequenced DNA is TGTGCCAGCAAACTAGCGGGAGTCCCGAGCTCCTACAATGAGCAGTTCTTC.